These 25 T cell receptor beta chains came from one sample sequenced in a study of T cell responses to AZD1222 COVID-19 vaccine. Here immunoSEQ multiplex PCR was the method, and the copy in TCRdb shows in-frame clones only, minus some. The sample lists some 80,000 clones; roughly 88% were seen once. The source was peripheral blood, collected on day 0 of AZD1222 vaccination. Every receptor here comes from an adult in good health.

This sequence joins TRBV18 and TRBJ1-4, with TRBD1 matching over 8 bases. The CDR3 loop spans 15 amino acids. Looked up from germline, CDR1 is KGHSH and CDR2 is LQKENI. V shed 2 bases and J 7 bases; nucleotides not matched to a gene: 6. CDR3: CASSPGDRTFEKLFF. The CDR3 nucleotides read TGTGCCAGCTCACCAGGGGACAGGACCTTTGAAAAACTGTTTTTT.

The chain couples TRBV7-3 to TRBJ2-1, with a possible D match to TRBD2 (5 bases). Trimming pared 4 bases from V and 0 bases from J, leaving 10 bases between. The CDR3 loop spans 15 amino acids. Germline V lookup: CDR1 SGHTA, CDR2 FQGTGA. The CDR3 DNA is TGTGCCAGCAGCTACGACTATAGCTCCTACAATGAGCAGTTCTTC. Protein: CASSYDYSSYNEQFF.

The chain joins TRBV9 to TRBJ1-2; D remains ambiguous. CDR1 SGDLS and CDR2 YYNGEE come from the germline V gene. Trimming removed 4 bases from V and 5 bases from J, with 15 bases in between. This CDR3 has 14 residues. The CDR3 sequence: CASSPSEGPYGYTF. The CDR3 DNA is TGTGCCAGCAGCCCGAGTGAGGGCCCATATGGCTACACCTTC. Complete variable domain (other parts from reference TRBV9 and TRBJ1-2): DSGVTQTPKHLITATGQRVTLRCSPRSGDLSVYWYQQSLDQGLQFLIQYYNGEERAKGNILERFSAQQFPDLHSELNLSSLELGDSALYFCASSPSEGPYGYTFGSGTRLTVV.

The gene calls are TRBV5-1 and TRBJ2-2; D gene unclear. The V gene lost 0 bases and the J gene lost 9 bases, with 12 bases spanning the gap. The CDR3 spans 14 residues. The germline V gene encodes CDR1 SGHRS and CDR2 YFSETQ. CDR3 sequence (DNA): TGCGCCAGCAGCTTGGGGGTCTCTGCCCGGGAGCTGTTTTTT. Amino acid sequence: CASSLGVSARELFF.

The genes are TRBV5-6 and TRBJ1-1, with D hard to call. In germline, CDR1 is SGHDT, CDR2 YYEEEE. This CDR3 spans 14 amino acids. With 0 bases removed from V and 1 base from J, the gap between germline ends came to 7 bases. CDR3 bases: TGTGCCAGCAGCTTGGTCGGCACGAACACTGAAGCTTTCTTT. It is translated as CASSLVGTNTEAFF.

J is TRBJ1-4 and V is TRBV7-6; 9 positions agree with TRBD1. The junction had 11 bases not matched to a gene; V was cut back by 7 bases and J by 8 bases. The CDR3 totals 15 residues. CDR1 is SGHVS, CDR2 FNYEAQ, per germline. CDR3 nucleotides: TGTGCCAGCACTCCTGGCCGGGACAGGGTCGAAAAACTGTTTTTT. Amino acid sequence: CASTPGRDRVEKLFF. The variable domain in full, with the rest retrieved from reference TRBV7-6 and TRBJ1-4, is GAGVSQSPRYKVTKRGQDVALRCDPISGHVSLYWYRQALGQGPEFLTYFNYEAQQDKSGLPNDRFSAERPEGSISTLTIQRTEQRDSAMYRCASTPGRDRVEKLFFGSGTQLSVL.

This rearrangement joins TRBV7-2 to TRBJ1-1; no clear D gene. Germline CDR1 and CDR2: SGHTA and FQGNSA. The ends were cut back, 3 bases at V and 7 bases at J, with 6 bases in the middle. The CDR3 extends over 11 amino acids. The CDR3 protein is CASSFGVEAFF. The CDR3, as DNA: TGTGCCAGCAGCTTTGGGGTTGAAGCTTTCTTT.

The gene calls are TRBV15 and TRBJ1-5, with TRBD1 as a possible D gene (5 bases). V dropped 5 bases and J dropped 10 bases, with 15 bases sitting between them. This CDR3 is 13 amino acids long. Germline V gives CDR1 LNHNV, CDR2 YYDKDF (reference sequence). Here the CDR3 DNA reads TGTGCCACCAGCCTGAGGGGTGGGGAACCCCAGCATTTT. This translates into CATSLRGGEPQHF.

The chain joins TRBV30 to TRBJ1-3; 8 bases are shared with TRBD1. CDR1 and CDR2 (germline): GTSNPN, SVGIG (reference sequence). Losses at the gene ends were 1 base for V and 6 bases for J; bases not matched to a gene: 8. CDR3 length: 15 residues. The CDR3: CAWSGQGNRANTIYF. The CDR3 region has the DNA TGTGCCTGGAGTGGACAGGGGAATAGAGCAAACACCATATATTTT.

The count of this clone is one. The genes are TRBV9 and TRBJ2-5; possibly TRBD2 for D (7 bases). Trimming took off 0 bases at V and 5 bases at J, with 17 bases between the two ends. The CDR3 has 16 residues. Germline CDR1 reads SGDLS; CDR2 reads YYNGEE. CDR3 DNA sequence: TGTGCCAGCAGCGTAGGTCAGCGGGATGGGGGCGAGACCCAGTACTTC. Its translation is CASSVGQRDGGETQYF.

This clone turned up a few times. V gene TRBV28 combines with J gene TRBJ1-5, with D unresolved. The CDR3 contains 12 residues. Trimming took 5 bases from V and 3 from J, leaving 5 bases between them. From germline, CDR1 is MDHEN and CDR2 SYDVKM. The CDR3: CASSPSNQPQHF. DNA of the CDR3: TGTGCCAGCAGTCCCTCCAATCAGCCCCAGCATTTT.

In this sample, this clone turned up once. The chain links TRBV3-1 (or the pseudogene TRBV3-2) to TRBJ1-2; tentatively, D is TRBD1 (6 bases). Trimming removed 0 bases at V and 8 bases at J, with 13 bases between. Looked up from germline, CDR1 is LGHDT and CDR2 is YNNKEL (reference sequence). This CDR3 contains 14 residues. The CDR3 sequence: CASSQDLGARGYTF. The CDR3 DNA sequence: TGTGCCAGCAGCCAAGATCTGGGGGCGCGGGGCTACACCTTC.

This chain joins TRBV5-1 and TRBJ1-6; D unresolved. The CDR3 contains 18 residues. Trimming stripped 2 bases from V and 0 bases from J, with 15 bases between. Germline values: CDR1 SGHRS, CDR2 YFSETQ. CDR3 DNA sequence: TGCGCCAGCAGCTTACTGGACGGAAGGAGCTCCTATAATTCACCCCTCCACTTT. Translated, it gives CASSLLDGRSSYNSPLHF.

V gene TRBV28 combines with J gene TRBJ2-7; 7 bases line up with TRBD1. The junction had 15 bases not matched to a gene; V was cut back by 3 bases and J by 1 base. The CDR3 is made up of 18 amino acids. Germline V lookup: CDR1 MDHEN, CDR2 SYDVKM. This CDR3 is CASSFNFGEIQGSYEQYF. In DNA, the CDR3 is TGTGCCAGCAGTTTTAATTTCGGGGAAATACAGGGGTCCTACGAGCAGTACTTC.

As for this clone: An end of the junction does not agree with germline; a read error may underlie this. The rearrangement joins TRBV6-2 or TRBV6-3 to TRBJ1-2; TRBD1 matches at 7 bases. This CDR3 is built from 15 residues. CDR1 is MNHEY, CDR2 SVGEGT, per germline. The CDR3 loop reads CASNYLLGQHYGYTF. In DNA form, the CDR3 reads TGTGCCAGCAATTACCTACTGGGACAGCACTATGGCTACACCTTC.

The rearrangement links TRBV7-2 to TRBJ2-2, with TRBD2 identical over 9 bases. Trimming at V came to 5 bases and at J to 4 bases, leaving 8 bases not matched to a gene. From germline, CDR1 is SGHTA and CDR2 FQGNSA. The CDR3 runs 16 residues. Written as DNA, the CDR3 is TGTGCCAGCAGCCCCAGGACTAGCGACCTCACCGGGGAGCTGTTTTTT. This sequence encodes CASSPRTSDLTGELFF. Supplemented by reference TRBV7-2 and TRBJ2-2, the full variable domain reads GAGVSQSPSNKVTEKGKDVELRCDPISGHTALYWYRQSLGQGLEFLIYFQGNSAPDKSGLPSDRFSAERTGGSVSTLTIQRTQQEDSAVYLCASSPRTSDLTGELFFGEGSRLTVL.

V gene TRBV10-3 combines with J gene TRBJ1-6; unclear D gene. Germline CDR1 reads ENHRY; CDR2 reads SYGVKD. There are 14 residues in the CDR3. The V end lost 7 bases, the J end lost 5 bases, and 12 bases lay between the germline ends. CDR3 protein: CAIKETVDNSPLHF. The CDR3 DNA reads TGTGCCATCAAGGAAACAGTCGATAATTCACCCCTCCACTTT.

The V call is TRBV4-3, the J call TRBJ2-7, with 9 positions matching TRBD2. In germline, CDR1 is LGHNA, CDR2 YSLEER. With 1 base clipped from V and 5 bases from J, the junction kept 6 bases outside the gene matches. The CDR3 length is 15 residues. The CDR3 DNA follows: TGCGCCAGCAGCCAAGGCCTAGCGGGAAGGCACGAGCAGTACTTC. This gives the protein CASSQGLAGRHEQYF.

The gene calls are TRBV24-1 and TRBJ2-1, with D tentatively TRBD1 or TRBD2 (7 bases each). Per the germline V gene, CDR1 is KGHDR and CDR2 is SFDVKD. The CDR3 extends over 16 amino acids. Deletions cut 4 bases from V and 5 bases from J, with 17 bases between. The CDR3 region is CATSEGGEGADNEQFF. The CDR3 DNA follows: TGTGCCACCAGTGAGGGCGGGGAGGGGGCAGACAATGAGCAGTTCTTC.

J is TRBJ2-1 and V is TRBV4-3; tentatively, D is TRBD2 (6 bases). Trimming pared 0 bases from V and 4 bases from J, leaving 22 bases between. CDR3 length equals 19 residues. Germline V gene data show CDR1 as LGHNA and CDR2 as YSLEER. The CDR3: CASSQDSGRGTDAYNEQFF. In DNA, the CDR3 is TGCGCCAGCAGCCAAGATTCGGGGCGCGGGACCGATGCTTACAATGAGCAGTTCTTC.

The rearrangement links TRBV19 to TRBJ2-7; 9 bases line up with TRBD1. The CDR3 spans 15 residues. Unmatched junction bases numbered 5, after V lost 5 bases and J lost 0 bases. Per germline, CDR1 LNHDA and CDR2 SQIVND (reference sequence). This CDR3 is CASSSGQGPSYEQYF. CDR3 DNA sequence: TGTGCCAGTAGTTCGGGACAGGGACCCTCCTACGAGCAGTACTTC.

The chain carries TRBV7-9 and TRBJ2-7; TRBD1 is a possible D gene (5 bases). Trimming left V 5 bases short and J 13 bases short, with 33 bases between. The germline V gene encodes CDR1 SEHNR and CDR2 FQNEAQ (reference sequence). This CDR3 has 17 amino acids. This CDR3 reads CASSMISTQKSTVTNYF. CDR3 nucleotides: TGTGCCAGCAGCATGATTAGCACCCAAAAATCGACAGTTACGAATTACTTC.

The rearrangement uses TRBV19 and TRBJ2-1, with 13 bases identical to TRBD2. In germline, CDR1 is LNHDA, CDR2 SQIVND (reference sequence). V lost 4 bases and J lost 9; bases outside the gene matches: 9. This CDR3 is 16 amino acids long. The CDR3 nucleotides read TGTGCCAGTAGTACAAGAACTAGCGGGAGGGCCAGTGAGCAGTTCTTC. Translation gives CASSTRTSGRASEQFF.

V gene TRBV7-2 combines with J gene TRBJ2-1, with 9 nucleotides matching TRBD2. Trimming cost V 1 base and J 4 bases; bases outside gene matches: 2. The CDR3 spans 15 residues. The V gene's germline CDR1 is SGHTA and CDR2 FQGNSA. The CDR3 protein is CASSLGGRVYNEQFF. The CDR3 coding sequence is TGTGCCAGCAGCTTAGGCGGGAGGGTATACAATGAGCAGTTCTTC.

There are a few counts of this clone. The same CDR3 can be traced to other DNA sequences in this sample. The chain links TRBV12-3 or TRBV12-4 to TRBJ1-1; D is unclear. The CDR3 is 11 amino acids. V was shortened by 3 bases and J by 6 bases, with 5 bases between the two germline ends. The CDR3 spells CASSLGPEAFF. The DNA of the CDR3 is TGTGCCAGCAGTTTGGGTCCTGAAGCTTTCTTT.